The clone carrying this T cell receptor beta chain came up many times. Its antigen remains unidentified. This sample stems from a study of CD8 T cells in ankylosing spondylitis. General study results and limits: The study looked at matched synovial fluid samples from ankylosing spondylitis patients. Disease-linked clones were reported to be significantly enriched there. Some motif variants had been reported before (in reactive arthritis synovial fluid and blood). The study identified a TCR beta motif of several highly homologous variants that appeared characteristic of ankylosing spondylitis blood.

One entry per CDR3 protein, called by TCRdb with MiXCR from the 5' RACE reads. The table includes fewer than 350,000 distinct CDR3 sequences, approximately 10% detected once. The CDR3 totals 15 residues. J lost 0 bases, V lost 6 bases, and 9 bases had no gene match. Germline assignment: CDR1 DFQATT and CDR2 SNEGSKA (reference sequence). Sequences were obtained from blood, either unsorted or a sorted T cell fraction (not recorded which). This rearrangement joins TRBV20-1 to TRBJ2-3; 7 bases fit TRBD1. The source of this sequence is a female donor with ankylosing spondylitis or in good health (not recorded which). The CDR3 DNA reads as TGCAGTGCGGCGCACAGGGGCGCGAGCACAGATACGCAGTATTTT. Translation: CSAAHRGASTDTQYF.